This T cell receptor (beta chain) was identified during a study of blood T cell repertoires in COVID-19. Study context: Spain, Italy and the United States supplied samples that represented acute and convalescent COVID-19. From T cells, B-cell-depleted T cells, or PBMCs came the material, which was cDNA or gDNA.

V shed 4 bases and J 3 bases; nucleotides not matched to a gene: 6. The CDR3 runs to 15 residues. Germline assignment: CDR1 LGHDT and CDR2 YNNKEL (reference sequence). Original processing notes: By means of reference gene primer amplification, nucleated cell counts were estimated. Only in-frame clones appear in the TCRdb table, and some are missing; sequencing was by immunoSEQ multiplex PCR. D and trimming were read from the DNA, whereas the V and J calls and clone size are those reported in that table. Of about 70,000 clones listed, around 87% were seen once; the top ten hold about 4%. The chain combines TRBV3-1 (or the pseudogene TRBV3-2) with TRBJ2-1, with 7 bases matching TRBD1. The sequencing sample was made of peripheral blood. The clonotype comes from a man aged 65 to 85 with active COVID-19. This CDR3 is CASSPRGIFYNEQFF. CDR3 coding DNA: TGTGCCAGCAGCCCCAGGGGGATATTCTACAATGAGCAGTTCTTC.